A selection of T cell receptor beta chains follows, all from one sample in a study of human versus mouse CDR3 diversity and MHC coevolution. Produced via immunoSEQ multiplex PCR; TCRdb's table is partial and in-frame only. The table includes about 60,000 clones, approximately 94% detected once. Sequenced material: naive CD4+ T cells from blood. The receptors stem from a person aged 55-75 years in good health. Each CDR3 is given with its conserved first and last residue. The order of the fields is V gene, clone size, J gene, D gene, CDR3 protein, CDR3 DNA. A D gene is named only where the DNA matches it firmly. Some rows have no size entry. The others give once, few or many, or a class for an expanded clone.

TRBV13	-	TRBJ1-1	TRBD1	CASSPRTGANTEAFF	TGTGCCAGCAGCCCTAGGACAGGGGCGAACACTGAAGCTTTCTTT
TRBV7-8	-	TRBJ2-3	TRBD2	CASSRGLAGAADTQYF	TGTGCCAGCAGCAGGGGACTAGCGGGAGCCGCAGATACGCAGTATTTT
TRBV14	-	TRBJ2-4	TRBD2	CASSQERRERIRRGSKNIQYF	TGTGCCAGCAGCCAAGAACGGCGGGAGAGAATCCGAAGAGGATCGAAAAACATTCAGTACTTC
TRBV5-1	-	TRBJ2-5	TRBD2	CASSWAGLAGETQYF	TGCGCCAGCAGCTGGGCGGGGCTAGCGGGAGAGACCCAGTACTTC
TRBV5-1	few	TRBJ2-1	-	CASYPPRQTANYNEQFF	TGCGCCAGCTACCCCCCCCGCCAGACAGCAAATTACAATGAGCAGTTCTTC
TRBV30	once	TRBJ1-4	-	CAWSAQDLVFF	TGTGCCTGGAGTGCACAGGATCTGGTGTTTTTT
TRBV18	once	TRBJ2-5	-	CASSPSGIGETQYF	TGTGCCAGCTCACCATCCGGGATCGGGGAGACCCAGTACTTC
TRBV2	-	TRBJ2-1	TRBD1	CASSDRGRVNEQFF	TGTGCCAGCAGTGACAGGGGGCGCGTAAATGAGCAGTTCTTC
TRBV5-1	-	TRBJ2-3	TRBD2	CASSLLAGVPDTQYF	TGCGCCAGCAGCCTACTAGCGGGAGTACCAGATACGCAGTATTTT
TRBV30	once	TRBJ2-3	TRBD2	CAWNELGGSTDTQYF	TGTGCCTGGAATGAGTTGGGAGGGAGCACAGATACGCAGTATTTT
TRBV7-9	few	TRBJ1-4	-	CASRREEEKLFF	TGTGCCAGCAGGAGGGAGGAAGAAAAACTGTTTTTT
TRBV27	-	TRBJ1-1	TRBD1	CASRSPGQGRTEAFF	TGTGCCAGCAGGTCACCGGGACAGGGTAGGACTGAAGCTTTCTTT
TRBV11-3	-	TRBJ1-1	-	CASSLDTEKGTEAFF	TGTGCCAGCAGCTTAGATACAGAAAAAGGCACTGAAGCTTTCTTT
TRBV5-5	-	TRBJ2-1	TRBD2	CASSPTSGKGPGEQFF	TGTGCCAGCAGCCCGACTAGCGGGAAGGGTCCGGGTGAGCAGTTCTTC
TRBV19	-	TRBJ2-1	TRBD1	CATKAGTGGFEQFF	TGTGCCACCAAGGCAGGGACAGGGGGCTTTGAGCAGTTCTTC
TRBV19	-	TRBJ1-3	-	CASSPPARGNTIYF	TGTGCCAGTAGCCCCCCCGCCAGGGGAAACACCATATATTTT
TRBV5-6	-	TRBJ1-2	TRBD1	CASSSNRQGSGGYTF	TGTGCCAGCAGCTCAAACCGACAGGGCAGTGGGGGCTACACCTTC
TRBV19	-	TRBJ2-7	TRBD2	CASSIGAGDSYEQYF	TGTGCCAGTAGTATAGGGGCGGGGGACTCCTACGAGCAGTACTTC
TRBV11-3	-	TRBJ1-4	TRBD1	CASSTRTGFGEKLFF	TGTGCCAGCAGCACCCGGACAGGGTTCGGTGAAAAACTGTTTTTT
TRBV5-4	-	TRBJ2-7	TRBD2	CASSRSGTSGSYEQYF	TGTGCCAGCAGCCGTTCCGGGACTAGCGGGAGCTACGAGCAGTACTTC
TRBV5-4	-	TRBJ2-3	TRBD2	CASSLAGGRHTDTQYF	TGTGCCAGCAGCTTAGCGGGAGGCCGTCACACAGATACGCAGTATTTT
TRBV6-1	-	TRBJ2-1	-	CASSALPETRGQFF	TGTGCCAGCAGTGCACTCCCGGAGACTCGGGGGCAGTTCTTC
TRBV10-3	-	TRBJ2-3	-	CAISEKGGTDTQYF	TGTGCCATCAGTGAAAAGGGGGGGACAGATACGCAGTATTTT
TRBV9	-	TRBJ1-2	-	CASSPAEAPYGYTF	TGTGCCAGCAGCCCCGCGGAGGCCCCCTATGGCTACACCTTC
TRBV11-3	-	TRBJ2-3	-	CASSLVRGTLSTDTQYF	TGTGCCAGCAGCTTAGTCAGGGGCACACTGAGCACAGATACGCAGTATTTT
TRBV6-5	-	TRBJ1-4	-	CASSYRTGMVEKLFF	TGTGCCAGCAGTTACCGTACAGGGATGGTTGAAAAACTGTTTTTT
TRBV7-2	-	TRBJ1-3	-	CANSSGGSFSGNTIYF	TGTGCCAACAGCTCGGGGGGGTCTTTCTCTGGAAACACCATATATTTT
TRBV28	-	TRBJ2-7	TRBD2	CASRTAGTYEQYF	TGTGCCAGCAGGACAGCGGGAACCTACGAGCAGTACTTC
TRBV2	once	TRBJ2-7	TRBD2	CASLLLAGVDEQYF	TGTGCCAGCCTCCTACTAGCGGGAGTTGACGAGCAGTACTTC
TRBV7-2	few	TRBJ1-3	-	CASSRSQGNPGNTIYF	TGTGCCAGCAGCCGGTCTCAGGGAAACCCTGGAAACACCATATATTTT
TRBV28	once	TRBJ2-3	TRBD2	CASSLWASGVGTDTQYF	TGTGCCAGCAGTTTATGGGCTAGCGGGGTTGGCACAGATACGCAGTATTTT
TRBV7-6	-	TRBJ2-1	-	CASSLLGGRGLNEQFF	TGTGCCAGCAGCTTGTTAGGGGGGAGGGGCCTCAATGAGCAGTTCTTC
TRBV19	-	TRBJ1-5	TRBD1	CASAGTGSNQPQHF	TGTGCCAGCGCCGGGACAGGAAGCAATCAGCCCCAGCATTTT
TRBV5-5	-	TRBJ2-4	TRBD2	CASSPGLAVPGAKNIQYF	TGTGCCAGCAGCCCAGGACTAGCGGTGCCGGGAGCCAAAAACATTCAGTACTTC
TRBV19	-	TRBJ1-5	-	CASSILEINQPQHF	TGTGCCAGTAGTATTCTTGAGATCAATCAGCCCCAGCATTTT
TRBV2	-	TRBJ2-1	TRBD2	CASRFIAGVPAQYNEQFF	TGTGCCAGCAGGTTTATAGCGGGAGTCCCAGCCCAATACAATGAGCAGTTCTTC
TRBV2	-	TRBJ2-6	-	CASSRQLPAGANVLTF	TGTGCCAGCAGTCGCCAGTTACCTGCAGGGGCCAACGTCCTGACTTTC
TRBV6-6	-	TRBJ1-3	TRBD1	CASSRTGGEGNTIYF	TGTGCCAGCAGCAGGACAGGGGGAGAAGGAAACACCATATATTTT
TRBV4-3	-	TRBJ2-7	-	CASSQRGGASYEQYF	TGCGCCAGCAGCCAGCGCGGGGGCGCCTCCTACGAGCAGTACTTC
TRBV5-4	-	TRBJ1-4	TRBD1	CASSLPGRGVEKLFF	TGTGCCAGCAGCCTCCCCGGCAGGGGGGTTGAAAAACTGTTTTTT
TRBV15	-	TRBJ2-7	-	CATSRDPGDDGYEQYF	TGTGCCACCAGCAGAGATCCAGGGGACGACGGCTACGAGCAGTACTTC
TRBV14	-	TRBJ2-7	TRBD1	CASSQGTGGYF	TGTGCCAGCAGCCAAGGGACAGGGGGGTACTTC
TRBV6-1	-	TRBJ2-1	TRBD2	CASRSGSLDNEQFF	TGTGCCAGCAGGAGCGGGAGTCTCGACAATGAGCAGTTCTTC
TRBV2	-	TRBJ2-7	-	CASSEALGQAAEQYF	TGTGCCAGCAGTGAAGCGCTAGGCCAAGCAGCCGAGCAGTACTTC
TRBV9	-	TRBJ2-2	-	CASSDRVGTGELFF	TGTGCCAGCAGCGACAGGGTTGGCACCGGGGAGCTGTTTTTT
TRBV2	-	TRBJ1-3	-	CASRTGSNSGNTIYF	TGTGCCAGCAGAACCGGGTCCAACTCTGGAAACACCATATATTTT
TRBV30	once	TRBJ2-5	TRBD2	CAWSSLPGLAGAPGETQYF	TGTGCCTGGAGTTCCTTACCGGGACTAGCGGGAGCCCCGGGGGAGACCCAGTACTTC
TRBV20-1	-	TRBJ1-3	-	CSAGFGNTIYF	TGCAGTGCCGGGTTTGGAAACACCATATATTTT
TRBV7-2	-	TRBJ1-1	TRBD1	CASSLVSRGTEAFF	TGTGCCAGCAGCTTAGTGAGCAGGGGGACTGAAGCTTTCTTT
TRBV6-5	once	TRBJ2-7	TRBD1	CASRPDRGPYEQYF	TGTGCCAGCAGACCAGACAGGGGACCTTACGAGCAGTACTTC
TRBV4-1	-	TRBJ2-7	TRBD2	CASSQGGAGEHEQYF	TGCGCCAGCAGCCAGGGCGGGGCGGGAGAACACGAGCAGTACTTC
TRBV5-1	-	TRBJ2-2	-	CASSLGQGYTGELFF	TGCGCCAGCAGCTTGGGCCAGGGATATACCGGGGAGCTGTTTTTT
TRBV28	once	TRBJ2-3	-	CASSSPPAPPPADTQYF	TGTGCCAGTAGTTCCCCCCCAGCGCCCCCCCCGGCAGATACGCAGTATTTT
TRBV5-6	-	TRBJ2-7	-	CASSFQSYEQYF	TGTGCCAGCAGCTTCCAGTCCTACGAGCAGTACTTC